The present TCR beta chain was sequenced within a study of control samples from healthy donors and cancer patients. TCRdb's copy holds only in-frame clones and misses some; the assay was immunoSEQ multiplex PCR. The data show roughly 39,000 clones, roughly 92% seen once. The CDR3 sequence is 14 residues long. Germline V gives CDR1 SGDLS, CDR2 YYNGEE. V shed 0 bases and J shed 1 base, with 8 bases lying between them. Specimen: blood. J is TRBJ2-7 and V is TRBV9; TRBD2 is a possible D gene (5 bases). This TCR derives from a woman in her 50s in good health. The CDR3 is CASSVEQRSYEQYF. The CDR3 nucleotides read TGTGCCAGCAGCGTAGAACAGCGGTCCTACGAGCAGTACTTC.